Listed below are T cell receptor beta chains from one sample, sequenced in a study of T cell repertoires in cytomegalovirus infection. TCRdb processed the reads anew with MiXCR; each CDR3 protein has one entry. Altogether roughly 990,000 distinct CDR3 sequences are present, about 33% being singletons, with the ten largest covering over 10%. These TCRs' antigens remain unknown. Sample: cultured CD8+ T cells from PBMCs, taken from culture after CMV antigen stimulation. The source is a human donor in good health (CMV status not recorded). Some clones in this sample may be carry-over from other donors' samples. The CDR3 runs from the conserved cysteine through the conserved F or W. Each record gives: CDR3 length, J gene, V gene, CDR3 protein.

12	TRBJ1-5	TRBV19	CASSVDNQPQHF
16	TRBJ2-7	TRBV7-6	CASSLARDGFSYEQYF
14	TRBJ2-3	TRBV7-9	CASSVDRVADTQYF
12	TRBJ1-5	TRBV12-3/TRBV12-4	CASGSRNQPQHF
15	TRBJ2-7	TRBV4-1	CASSPRTGSTYEQYF
13	TRBJ2-3	TRBV6-6	CASPGRATDTQYF
15	TRBJ1-1	TRBV7-3	CASSFYGTVNTEAFF
15	TRBJ1-2	TRBV6-5	CASSSTGGSIYGYTF
14	TRBJ2-7	TRBV19	CASRWTGDSYEQYF
14	TRBJ1-2	TRBV4-3	CASSQFTGGIGYTF
17	TRBJ2-1	TRBV28	CASSFVRGREGDNEQFF
15	TRBJ1-4	TRBV11-2	CASGTWGQGNEKLFF
14	TRBJ1-1	TRBV12-3/TRBV12-4	CASSLGHSGTEAFF
14	TRBJ1-4	TRBV7-6	CASSPTQGGEKLFF
14	TRBJ2-1	TRBV7-4	CASTQDRERHEQFF
16	TRBJ2-1	TRBV7-6	CVSSLALGARHNEQFF
12	TRBJ1-2	TRBV29-1	CSVVAPDYGYTF
15	TRBJ2-5	TRBV19	CASSPRGYPQETQYF
15	TRBJ2-7	TRBV7-6	CASSFIQGAAYEQYF
12	TRBJ2-2	TRBV7-9	CASSLKYGELFF
13	TRBJ1-1	TRBV14	CASSQYFRTEAFF
17	TRBJ1-3	TRBV7-6	CASSLGRDSGTGNTIYF
13	TRBJ1-2	TRBV6-1	CASRTLGSGGYTF
16	TRBJ2-4	TRBV6-6	CASSPTRGNHQDIQYF
18	TRBJ2-2	TRBV19	CASSILPRLAGGGGELFF
19	TRBJ2-1	TRBV27	CASSLVGPTGTSGTNEQFF
13	TRBJ1-2	TRBV19	CASSEDVIYGYTF
18	TRBJ1-2	TRBV6-2/TRBV6-3	CASSFHRGQKMVNYGYTF
18	TRBJ2-7	TRBV25-1	CASSEFFPPGLAGSEQYF